This TCR beta chain is drawn from a study of cytomegalovirus exposure and HLA in healthy donors. CDR3 length: 18 amino acids. Germline CDR1 is MNHEY and CDR2 is SMNVEV (reference sequence). The V gene end was trimmed by 6 bases and the J gene end by 3 bases; junction bases not matched to a gene: 17. PCR involved 60 Vbeta and 13 Jbeta primers. Only in-frame clones appear in the TCRdb table, and some are missing; sequencing was by immunoSEQ multiplex PCR. Of 100,000 to 150,000 clones listed, over 65% are singletons. The sequence was collected from a man aged 45-60 years in good health and CMV-seronegative. The chain combines TRBV27 with TRBJ1-5; TRBD1 aligns across 7 bases. Material for sequencing was PBMCs. The chain's CDR3 is CASRGVGTDLFDNQPQHF. The CDR3 DNA sequence: TGTGCCAGCAGGGGGGTTGGGACAGATCTCTTCGACAATCAGCCCCAGCATTTT.